The 30 T cell receptor beta chains listed next were all sequenced from one sample in a study of blood T cell repertoires in COVID-19. Produced via immunoSEQ multiplex PCR; TCRdb's table is partial and in-frame only. Among 60,000 to 80,000 clones, roughly 90% were seen once, and the ten largest hold 1.3%. Sequenced material: peripheral blood. Receptor source: a woman older than 75 with acute or convalescent COVID-19.

V is TRBV7-9 and J is TRBJ2-1; 8 nucleotides align to TRBD2. V shed 3 bases and J 8 bases; nucleotides not matched to a gene: 6. The CDR3 totals 14 residues. Germline CDR1 and CDR2: SEHNR and FQNEAQ (reference sequence). CDR3 protein: CASSFSGEIDEQFF. CDR3 coding DNA: TGTGCCAGCAGCTTTAGCGGGGAGATCGATGAGCAGTTCTTC.

The chain couples TRBV7-9 to TRBJ1-3; 9 nucleotides align to TRBD1. CDR1 SEHNR and CDR2 FQNEAQ come from the germline V gene (reference sequence). The CDR3 has 15 residues. The ends lost 4 bases at V and 6 bases at J; junction bases unmatched: 7. CDR3 coding DNA: TGTGCCAGCAGCTCCCTTTGGGACAGGGTAAACACCATATATTTT. Its protein is CASSSLWDRVNTIYF.

V usage is TRBV19 and J usage is TRBJ1-2, with D hard to call. The V end lost 7 bases, the J end lost 9 bases, and 12 bases lay between the germline ends. CDR1 and CDR2 from the germline V gene are LNHDA and SQIVND (reference sequence). The CDR3 length is 11 residues. The CDR3 DNA follows: TGTGCCAGTAAAGAGGGAGCCCGCTACACCTTC. Translating gives CASKEGARYTF.

This chain links TRBV9 with TRBJ1-1; the D gene is possibly TRBD1 (5 bases). The V gene's germline CDR1 is SGDLS and CDR2 YYNGEE. V lost 0 bases, J lost 0 bases, and 9 bases lay in between. This CDR3 has 15 amino acids. CDR3 region: CASSVGNRMNTEAFF. The CDR3 DNA sequence: TGTGCCAGCAGCGTAGGAAACAGGATGAACACTGAAGCTTTCTTT.

The rearrangement joins TRBV28 to TRBJ2-7, with TRBD2 as a possible D gene (6 bases). Germline CDR1 MDHEN, CDR2 SYDVKM. V was shortened by 1 base and J by 0 bases, with 10 bases between the two germline ends. CDR3 length equals 15 residues. CDR3 coding DNA: TGTGCCAGCAGTTTATCTAGCGCCAACTCCTACGAGCAGTACTTC. Amino acids: CASSLSSANSYEQYF.

The chain employs TRBV27 and TRBJ1-3; tentative D call: TRBD1 (5 bases). Deletions cut 5 bases from V and 0 bases from J, with 14 bases between. The CDR3 extends over 16 amino acids. Germline V gene data show CDR1 as MNHEY and CDR2 as SMNVEV (reference sequence). The CDR3 bases are TGTGCCAGCAGTCCACGGGGGTTGGGCTCTGGAAACACCATATATTTT. Its protein product is CASSPRGLGSGNTIYF.

The chain recombines TRBV2 with TRBJ2-1; 8 bases align to TRBD2. The CDR3 is 17 amino acids. CDR1 is SNHLY, CDR2 FYNNEI, per germline. V gave up 3 bases and J gave up 7 bases; unmatched junction bases: 14. CDR3 sequence: CASSDLGVAGTSNEQFF. The CDR3 coding sequence is TGTGCCAGCAGTGACCTTGGGGTAGCGGGGACTTCGAATGAGCAGTTCTTC.

The CDR3 loop reads CASSRDSFNEKLFF. CDR3 DNA: TGTGCCAGCAGTCGGGACAGCTTCAATGAAAAACTGTTTTTT. The genes are TRBV5-6 and TRBJ1-4, with 7 positions matching TRBD1. After removal of 5 bases from V and 5 bases from J, the junction contained 6 bases not matched to a gene. CDR3 length equals 14 residues. Germline values: CDR1 SGHDT, CDR2 YYEEEE.

J is TRBJ1-5 and V is TRBV7-2; no clear D. V dropped 1 base and J dropped 8 bases, with 12 bases sitting between them. In germline, CDR1 is SGHTA, CDR2 FQGNSA. CDR3 length: 14 residues. The CDR3 sequence is CASSLGSSDKPQHF. The CDR3 DNA is TGTGCCAGCAGCTTAGGTTCATCCGACAAGCCCCAGCATTTT.

The genes are TRBV6-2 or TRBV6-3 and TRBJ1-1, with D perhaps TRBD1 (6 bases). The V and J ends lost 2 bases and 4 bases respectively, with 11 bases between them. The CDR3 loop spans 14 amino acids. Germline assignment: CDR1 MNHEY and CDR2 SVGEGT. Here the CDR3 DNA reads TGTGCCAGCAGTTACGGACAGCCTATCACTGAAGCTTTCTTT. Translation: CASSYGQPITEAFF.

The chain carries TRBV6-6 and TRBJ2-7, with 9 bases fitting TRBD2. Losses at the gene ends were 2 bases for V and 2 bases for J; bases not matched to a gene: 4. Germline assignment: CDR1 MNHNY and CDR2 SVGAGI (reference sequence). This CDR3 region has 15 residues. CDR3 nucleotides: TGTGCCAGCAGTTACGCGGCGGGGGGGCCCTACGAGCAGTACTTC. It specifies CASSYAAGGPYEQYF.

V usage is TRBV7-9 and J usage is TRBJ2-5; TRBD2 is a possible D gene (6 bases). Germline lookup yields CDR1 SEHNR and CDR2 FQNEAQ (reference sequence). V dropped 1 base and J dropped 1 base, with 10 bases sitting between them. The length of the CDR3 is 15 residues. CDR3 region: CASSLDNGGQETQYF. CDR3 nucleotide sequence: TGTGCCAGCAGCTTAGATAACGGGGGCCAAGAGACCCAGTACTTC. Full variable domain (missing parts from reference TRBV7-9 and TRBJ2-5): DTGVSQNPRHKITKRGQNVTFRCDPISEHNRLYWYRQTLGQGPEFLTYFQNEAQLEKSRLLSDRFSAERPKGSFSTLEIQRTEQGDSAMYLCASSLDNGGQETQYFGPGTRLLVL.

This chain links TRBV4-1 with TRBJ1-5, with D unresolved. V lost 0 bases and J 4 bases, leaving 7 bases between the germline ends. CDR3 length: 14 residues. In germline, CDR1 is MGHRA, CDR2 YSYEKL. As DNA, the CDR3 is TGCGCCAGCAGCCAAGAGAGAGGAAATCAGCCCCAGCATTTT. It yields the protein CASSQERGNQPQHF.

This clone was found once. This chain connects TRBV5-1 to TRBJ2-3; TRBD2 aligns across 7 bases. Trimming at V came to 4 bases and at J to 0 bases, leaving 11 bases not matched to a gene. This CDR3 is 17 amino acids long. Germline CDR1 and CDR2: SGHRS and YFSETQ. CDR3 DNA sequence: TGCGCCAGCAGCCCCCAAGGGAGGCGGGGGAGCACAGATACGCAGTATTTT. Amino acids: CASSPQGRRGSTDTQYF. The variable domain in full, with the rest retrieved from reference TRBV5-1 and TRBJ2-3, is KAGVTQTPRYLIKTRGQQVTLSCSPISGHRSVSWYQQTPGQGLQFLFEYFSETQRNKGNFPGRFSGRQFSNSRSEMNVSTLELGDSALYLCASSPQGRRGSTDTQYFGPGTRLTVL.

The chain carries TRBV5-1 and TRBJ2-7, with 9 bases lining up with TRBD1. This CDR3 comprises 15 residues. Per the germline V gene, CDR1 is SGHRS and CDR2 is YFSETQ. V shed 5 bases and J 3 bases; nucleotides not matched to a gene: 9. CDR3 DNA: TGCGCCAGCAGATCCGGGACAGGGTCAGGCTACGAGCAGTACTTC. It translates to CASRSGTGSGYEQYF.

The gene calls are TRBV5-1 and TRBJ2-7, with 11 bases matching TRBD1. The CDR3 is 15 residues long. Trimming removed 5 bases from V and 3 bases from J; junction bases left unmatched: 7. Looked up from germline, CDR1 is SGHRS and CDR2 is YFSETQ. The CDR3 reads CASSWAGTGGYEQYF. CDR3 DNA sequence: TGCGCCAGCAGTTGGGCCGGGACAGGGGGCTACGAGCAGTACTTC. Complete variable domain (other parts from reference TRBV5-1 and TRBJ2-7): KAGVTQTPRYLIKTRGQQVTLSCSPISGHRSVSWYQQTPGQGLQFLFEYFSETQRNKGNFPGRFSGRQFSNSRSEMNVSTLELGDSALYLCASSWAGTGGYEQYFGPGTRLTVT.

V is TRBV9 and J is TRBJ1-1; the D gene is possibly TRBD1 (6 bases). Germline V gives CDR1 SGDLS, CDR2 YYNGEE. There are 15 residues in the CDR3. The ends were cut back, 4 bases at V and 2 bases at J, with 15 bases in the middle. CDR3 bases: TGTGCCAGCAGCCCTCCCTTACAGGGTAACACTGAAGCTTTCTTT. Its protein product is CASSPPLQGNTEAFF. The full variable domain, its missing parts supplied by reference TRBV9 and TRBJ1-1, is DSGVTQTPKHLITATGQRVTLRCSPRSGDLSVYWYQQSLDQGLQFLIQYYNGEERAKGNILERFSAQQFPDLHSELNLSSLELGDSALYFCASSPPLQGNTEAFFGQGTRLTVV.

The chain is built from TRBV5-1 and TRBJ2-6; 12 bases line up with TRBD2. J gave up 4 bases and V 1 base, and 9 bases lay outside the gene matches. This CDR3 is built from 19 residues. Germline CDR1 reads SGHRS; CDR2 reads YFSETQ. The CDR3 sequence is CASSLLAGGPRSGANVLTF. DNA of the CDR3: TGCGCCAGCAGCTTGCTAGCGGGAGGGCCTCGATCCGGGGCCAACGTCCTGACTTTC.

The V and J genes are TRBV5-8 and TRBJ2-3; 7 bases are a match to TRBD2. This CDR3 region has 14 residues. Germline trimming cut 1 base from V and 5 bases from J; bases unmatched to any gene: 4. Germline V gene sequence: CDR1 SGHTS, CDR2 YDEGEE. The CDR3 loop is CASSLWASGDTQYF. In nucleotides, the CDR3 is TGTGCCAGCAGCTTGTGGGCTAGCGGAGATACGCAGTATTTT. The full variable domain, in which reference TRBV5-8 and TRBJ2-3 provide the parts outside the CDR3, is EAGVTQSPTHLIKTRGQQATLRCSPISGHTSVYWYQQALGLGLQFLLWYDEGEERNRGNFPPRFSGRQFPNYSSELNVNALELEDSALYLCASSLWASGDTQYFGPGTRLTVL.

The V call is TRBV9, the J call TRBJ1-1; tentative D call: TRBD1 (5 bases). Germline CDR1 is SGDLS and CDR2 is YYNGEE. V lost 0 bases to trimming and J lost 6 bases, with 18 bases between them. The CDR3 has 16 residues. As DNA, the CDR3 is TGTGCCAGCAGCGTAGTGTCTGGTGCCGGGGGGTCTGAAGCTTTCTTT. It yields the protein CASSVVSGAGGSEAFF.

The chain recombines TRBV19 with TRBJ2-7, with 8 bases fitting TRBD1. The length of the CDR3 is 12 residues. V dropped 6 bases and J dropped 4; count of bases not matched to a gene: 2. The germline V gene has CDR1 LNHDA and CDR2 SQIVND (reference sequence). The CDR3 nucleotides read TGTGCCAGTAGCCGGACAGGGTACGAGCAGTACTTC. Its translation: CASSRTGYEQYF.

This chain uses TRBV5-4 with TRBJ1-6; 8 positions match TRBD1. Germline V gene data show CDR1 as SGHNT and CDR2 as YYREEE (reference sequence). V lost 2 bases to trimming and J lost 7 bases; unmatched junction nucleotides: 2. This CDR3 has 14 amino acids. The CDR3 DNA is TGTGCCAGCAGCTTATCAGGGGGCAATTCACCCCTCCACTTT. Its protein product is CASSLSGGNSPLHF.

The rearrangement uses TRBV30 and TRBJ1-4, with D possibly matching TRBD1 (6 bases). Germline loops: CDR1 GTSNPN, CDR2 SVGIG (reference sequence). The CDR3 is 15 residues long. The germline V and J ends were trimmed by 1 base and 7 bases, with 16 bases remaining between them. CDR3: CAWSATTGNSEKLFF. CDR3 in DNA: TGTGCCTGGAGTGCTACGACAGGTAACAGTGAAAAACTGTTTTTT.

This clone was seen only a few times. The chain is built from TRBV27 and TRBJ2-5, with TRBD1 matching 7 bases. The germline V gene has CDR1 MNHEY and CDR2 SMNVEV (reference sequence). J lost 5 bases, V lost 5 bases, and 8 bases had no gene match. This CDR3 has 14 residues. The CDR3 region is CASSTYRGTETQYF. In DNA, the CDR3 is TGTGCCAGCAGTACTTACAGGGGTACGGAGACCCAGTACTTC.

The V call is TRBV7-2, the J call TRBJ1-4; TRBD1 agrees at 9 bases. The CDR3 consists of 15 residues. Germline V gene sequence: CDR1 SGHTA, CDR2 FQGNSA. V shed 1 base and J 6 bases; nucleotides not matched to a gene: 3. CDR3 sequence: CASSLEGQGYEKLFF. The CDR3 DNA follows: TGTGCCAGCAGCTTAGAGGGACAGGGATATGAAAAACTGTTTTTT.

The genes are TRBV7-2 and TRBJ1-4; 11 nucleotides match TRBD1. CDR1 SGHTA and CDR2 FQGNSA come from the germline V gene. This CDR3 has 15 amino acids. V dropped 4 bases and J dropped 7; count of bases not matched to a gene: 5. CDR3 nucleotide sequence: TGTGCCAGCAGCTACGGACAGGGGGCGCTTGAAAAACTGTTTTTT. Translating gives CASSYGQGALEKLFF. Complete variable domain (other parts from reference TRBV7-2 and TRBJ1-4): GAGVSQSPSNKVTEKGKDVELRCDPISGHTALYWYRQSLGQGLEFLIYFQGNSAPDKSGLPSDRFSAERTGGSVSTLTIQRTQQEDSAVYLCASSYGQGALEKLFFGSGTQLSVL.

V usage is TRBV11-2 and J usage is TRBJ1-4; D not resolved. The CDR3 has 15 residues. The germline gives CDR1 SGHAT, CDR2 FQNNGV. V shed 1 base and J shed 5 bases, with 11 bases lying between them. The CDR3 is CASSLGRRENEKLFF. The CDR3 DNA follows: TGTGCCAGCAGCTTAGGCAGGAGGGAAAATGAAAAACTGTTTTTT.

This chain joins TRBV7-8 and TRBJ1-4; TRBD1 aligns across 9 bases. Germline trimming cut 5 bases from V and 7 bases from J; bases unmatched to any gene: 2. The CDR3 length is 13 residues. Germline CDR1 reads SGHVS; CDR2 reads FQNEAQ. The CDR3 nucleotides are TGTGCCAGCAGCGGGACAGGGACTGAAAAACTGTTTTTT. It codes for CASSGTGTEKLFF.

V is TRBV29-1 and J is TRBJ2-2; TRBD1 is a possible D gene (5 bases). Trimming pared 2 bases from V and 6 bases from J, leaving 10 bases between. Per the germline V gene, CDR1 is SQVTM and CDR2 is ANQGSEA. The length of the CDR3 is 13 residues. The chain's CDR3 is CSVESGIAGELFF. The CDR3 coding sequence is TGCAGCGTTGAATCAGGGATCGCCGGGGAGCTGTTTTTT.

In this sample, this clone turned up once. The chain couples TRBV7-8 to TRBJ2-1; 8 nucleotides match TRBD2. From germline, CDR1 is SGHVS and CDR2 FQNEAQ. This CDR3 spans 14 amino acids. With 10 bases clipped from V and 4 bases from J, the junction kept 9 bases outside the gene matches. The CDR3 DNA sequence: TGTGCCACATTCGCGGGGGGCGCATACAATGAGCAGTTCTTC. This encodes CATFAGGAYNEQFF.